These 6 T cell receptor beta chains originate from one sample sequenced in a study of Graves' ophthalmopathy and Graves' hyperthyroidism. The TCR beta CDR3 regions underwent amplification from RNA transcripts. An initial RT-PCR round employing HTBI primers preceded a second-round multiplex PCR. TCRdb called the multiplex PCR reads again in MiXCR, with one record for every CDR3 protein. The table has 400,000 or so distinct CDR3 sequences, about a sixth seen once; the top ten hold roughly 2.3%. The specimen sequenced was peripheral blood. The receptors derive from an adult woman with stable Graves' hyperthyroidism.

There are many counts of this clonotype. V usage is TRBV29-1 and J usage is TRBJ1-2; TRBD1 might be the D (5 bases). This CDR3 region has 11 residues. Trimming shortened V by 4 bases and J by 8 bases, and 11 bases separated the two germline ends. CDR1 SQVTM and CDR2 ANQGSEA come from the germline V gene. The CDR3 nucleotides are TGCAGCGTTGTAAGCGGGGACGGCTACACCTTC. This encodes CSVVSGDGYTF.

This clonotype appeared many times. The chain joins TRBV28 to TRBJ2-5; D unresolved. Trimming removed 2 bases from V and 1 base from J, with 8 bases in between. Germline V CDR1 and CDR2: MDHEN, SYDVKM. The CDR3 runs to 14 residues. DNA for the CDR3: TGTGCCAGCAGTTTACAGTCAAGCCAAGAGACCCAGTACTTC. Protein: CASSLQSSQETQYF.

This clonotype was counted at least ten times. The chain combines TRBV20-1 with TRBJ2-4, with a tentative D call TRBD2 (6 bases). CDR1 and CDR2 from the germline V gene are DFQATT and SNEGSKA (reference sequence). V shed 3 bases and J shed 0 bases, with 15 bases lying between them. The CDR3 is 16 residues long. DNA for the CDR3: TGCAGTGCTAGCCGGGACTCCGGGAGAGCCAAAAACATTCAGTACTTC. Translation gives CSASRDSGRAKNIQYF.

This clonotype was recorded many times. The chain is built from TRBV7-9 and TRBJ2-5, with 9 bases fitting TRBD1. Germline V gene sequence: CDR1 SEHNR, CDR2 FQNEAQ (reference sequence). The V segment lost 0 bases and the J segment 3 bases; nucleotides outside the gene matches: 2. The CDR3 has 15 amino acids. This CDR3 is CASSLARDREETQYF. CDR3 DNA sequence: TGTGCCAGCAGCTTAGCGCGGGACAGGGAAGAGACCCAGTACTTC. The complete variable domain, with remaining parts taken from reference TRBV7-9 and TRBJ2-5, reads DTGVSQNPRHKITKRGQNVTFRCDPISEHNRLYWYRQTLGQGPEFLTYFQNEAQLEKSRLLSDRFSAERPKGSFSTLEIQRTEQGDSAMYLCASSLARDREETQYFGPGTRLLVL.

This clonotype appeared many times. The J gene is TRBJ2-7, the V gene TRBV14, with 7 bases matching TRBD2. V shed 6 bases and J 5 bases; nucleotides not matched to a gene: 13. CDR1 is SGHDN, CDR2 FVKESK, per germline. This CDR3 region has 15 residues. The CDR3 loop is CASSHLGTKGNEQYF. In DNA form, the CDR3 reads TGTGCCAGCAGTCATCTCGGGACTAAAGGCAACGAGCAGTACTTC.

This clonotype was detected only a few times. The chain combines TRBV7-6 with TRBJ1-1, with a weak D call TRBD1 (6 bases). CDR1 is SGHVS, CDR2 FNYEAQ, per germline. The germline V and J ends were trimmed by 2 bases and 5 bases, with 9 bases remaining between them. This CDR3 region has 13 residues. The CDR3 loop is CASSLQGITEAFF. Here the CDR3 DNA reads TGTGCCAGCAGCTTACAGGGGATTACTGAAGCTTTCTTT.